Below, 28 T cell receptor beta chains from the same sample are listed, as sequenced in a study of tumor-infiltrating lymphocytes in primary liver carcinoma. Investigators took RNA and DNA out together from roughly 21-30 mg of unsorted bulk tissue. The investigators made TCR beta cDNA from about 500 ng total RNA, using a constant-region primer. Three nested multiplex PCR rounds of slightly modified ARM-PCR generated TCR beta libraries. TRBV1-TRBV30 forward primers paired with a C-beta reverse primer drove the first two PCR rounds, about 9 cycles each. One entry per CDR3 protein, called by TCRdb with MiXCR from the multiplex PCR reads. The sample has more than 75,000 distinct CDR3 sequences, over 60% seen once. Sequenced input: liver tumor tissue from sampling region 1. Indicated subset: tumor region T1, superior pole. All receptors derive from a middle-aged man with primary liver carcinoma and hepatitis B virus infection.

This sequence joins TRBV14 and TRBJ1-6; D is ambiguous. Looked up from germline, CDR1 is SGHDN and CDR2 is FVKESK. Trimming shortened V by 11 bases and J by 9 bases, and 14 bases separated the two germline ends. The CDR3 extends over 12 amino acids. The CDR3 loop reads CADSRLLSPLHF. In DNA form, the CDR3 reads TGTGCCGACTCCAGGCTCCTTTCACCCCTCCACTTT.

There are many counts of this clonotype. This chain connects TRBV6-5 to TRBJ2-3, with D possibly TRBD2 on 5 matching bases. The CDR3 runs to 14 residues. Between the trimmed V and J ends, which lost 2 bases and 5 bases, there was a span of 11 bases. Per germline, CDR1 MNHEY and CDR2 SVGAGI. The CDR3: CASSYKDLKDTQYF. In nucleotides, the CDR3 is TGTGCCAGCAGTTACAAGGACTTAAAAGATACGCAGTATTTT.

This sequence joins TRBV11-2 and TRBJ2-7, with D tentatively TRBD2 (8 bases). V was shortened by 6 bases and J by 12 bases, with 27 bases between the two germline ends. The CDR3 extends over 15 amino acids. Germline assignment: CDR1 SGHAT and CDR2 FQNNGV. The CDR3 DNA reads as TGTGCCAGCAGTCAATATTCGGGAGGGGGCTACGGGCGGTACTTC. Protein product: CASSQYSGGGYGRYF.

This clonotype was seen repeatedly, ten times or more. This chain uses TRBV12-3 or TRBV12-4 with TRBJ2-2; 8 positions agree with TRBD2. This CDR3 has 14 amino acids. Germline trimming cut 8 bases from V and 7 bases from J; bases unmatched to any gene: 9. In nucleotides, the CDR3 is TGTGCCAGCGCAGGCGGGAGGTTCGGCGGGGAGCTGTTTTTT. Its translation: CASAGGRFGGELFF.

As for this clonotype: The junction shows a germline mismatch at one end, possibly a read error. This chain links TRBV14 with TRBJ2-1, with 8 bases that match TRBD2. The germline gives CDR1 SGHDN, CDR2 FVKESK. CDR3 length equals 20 residues. The CDR3 DNA follows: TGTGCCAACAGCCAAGACACCGGGTCAGGTCGGAGTCAGCGGGGGTATGAGCAGTTCTTT. The encoded protein is CANSQDTGSGRSQRGYEQFF. Full variable domain (rest looked up from reference TRBV14 and TRBJ2-1): EAGVTQFPSHSVIEKGQTVTLRCDPISGHDNLYWYRRVMGKEIKFLLHFVKESKQDESGMPNNRFLAERTGGTYSTLKVQPAELEDSGVYFCANSQDTGSGRSQRGYEQFFGPGTRLTVL.

This clonotype occurred many times. CDR3 loop: CASSPTQGGEQYF. In DNA form, the CDR3 reads TGTGCCAGCAGTCCCACCCAGGGAGGGGAGCAGTACTTC. This chain joins TRBV12-3 or TRBV12-4 and TRBJ2-7, with TRBD2 matching over 7 bases. J gave up 7 bases and V 5 bases, and 8 bases lay outside the gene matches. The CDR3 has 13 residues.

Concerning this clonotype: A read error is possible here, since a much larger clone lies one base away. Because it lacks the conserved phenylalanine or tryptophan at the end, this CDR3 is likely a read error. This chain uses TRBV5-1 with TRBJ2-1; 12 bases map to TRBD2. After removal of 4 bases from V and 6 bases from J, the junction contained 5 bases not matched to a gene. The CDR3 has 15 residues. Germline lookup yields CDR1 SGHRS and CDR2 YFSETQ. In DNA, the CDR3 is TGCGCCAGCAGCAGGACTAGCGGGACATTCAATGAGCAGTTCCTC. It encodes CASSRTSGTFNEQFL.

Ten or more counts support this clonotype. The CDR3 sequence: CASSLASSYEQYF. The CDR3 DNA reads as TGTGCCAGCAGCTTAGCGTCTAGCTACGAGCAGTACTTC. The chain combines TRBV7-8 with TRBJ2-7; no reliable D call. The germline CDR1 and CDR2 sequences are SGHVS and FQNEAQ. The V end lost 0 bases, the J end lost 3 bases, and 6 bases lay between the germline ends. This CDR3 has 13 residues. Variable domain in full (rest from reference TRBV7-8 and TRBJ2-7): GAGVSQSPRYKVAKRGQDVALRCDPISGHVSLFWYQQALGQGPEFLTYFQNEAQLDKSGLPSDRFFAERPEGSVSTLKIQRTQQEDSAVYLCASSLASSYEQYFGPGTRLTVT.

Regarding this clonotype: Its ends do not fully match the called genes, so a read error is possible. The chain links TRBV6-6 to TRBJ1-5; D is unresolved. CDR1 is MNHNY, CDR2 SVGAGI, per germline (reference sequence). The CDR3 is 16 amino acids. The CDR3 nucleotides are TGTGCCAGCAGATACCGAGTAGAATATAGCAATCAGTCCCAGCATTTT. It is translated as CASRYRVEYSNQSQHF.

As to this clonotype: This could be a read error, since a much larger clone is one nucleotide away. The chain combines TRBV25-1 with TRBJ2-2; 9 nucleotides line up with TRBD1. CDR1 and CDR2 (germline): MGHDK, SYGVNS. CDR3 length: 16 residues. J was trimmed by 6 bases and V by 1 base; bases with no gene match: 6. This CDR3 is CASSEWTGELAGELFF. Here the CDR3 DNA reads TGTGCCAGCAGTGAATGGACAGGGGAGCTCGCCGGGGAGCTGTTTTTT.

Remarks on this clonotype: An end of the junction does not agree with germline; a read error may underlie this. The V call is TRBV11-1, the J call TRBJ2-2; no reliable D call. CDR1 is SGHAT and CDR2 is FQDESV in the germline V gene (reference sequence). This CDR3 comprises 13 residues. This CDR3 is CVSSLLAGGELFF. Here the CDR3 DNA reads TGTGTCAGCAGTTTACTGGCCGGCGGGGAGCTGTTTTTT. Together with reference TRBV11-1 and TRBJ2-2, the CDR3 gives the full variable domain: EAEVAQSPRYKITEKSQAVAFWCDPISGHATLYWYRQILGQGPELLVQFQDESVVDDSQLPKDRFSAERLKGVDSTLKIQPAELGDSAMYLCVSSLLAGGELFFGEGSRLTVL.

Details on this clonotype: The conserved phenylalanine or tryptophan normally closing the CDR3 is absent here, so this likely arose from a read error. The chain recombines TRBV4-1 with TRBJ2-1; possible D gene TRBD1, 5 bases. CDR1 and CDR2 (germline): MGHRA, YSYEKL. V lost 4 bases and J lost 7, with 8 bases in between. This CDR3 comprises 12 residues. In nucleotides, the CDR3 is TGCGCCAGCAGCCGGACACCAAATGAGCAGTTCCTC. Translated, it gives CASSRTPNEQFL.

About this clonotype: As the CDR3 is not closed by the conserved phenylalanine or tryptophan, this likely results from a read error. The chain carries TRBV6-2 or TRBV6-3 and TRBJ2-3; D remains unclear. Germline V gene data show CDR1 as MNHEY and CDR2 as SVGEGT. V lost 5 bases to trimming and J lost 2 bases, with 5 bases between them. The CDR3 totals 12 residues. The chain's CDR3 is CASSVYTDTQYL. CDR3 nucleotides: TGTGCCAGCAGTGTCTACACAGATACGCAGTATTTG.

Regarding this clonotype: At one boundary the junction diverges from the germline segment, which might be a read error. The rearrangement joins TRBV29-1 to TRBJ2-1, with D perhaps matching TRBD2 (5 bases). CDR3 length: 18 residues. CDR1 and CDR2 (germline): SQVTM, ANQGSEA. This chain's CDR3 is CSAYGERKAIMSYNVQFF. In nucleotides, the CDR3 is TGCAGCGCCTACGGGGAGAGGAAGGCCATAATGTCCTACAATGTGCAGTTCTTC.

This clonotype has at least ten counts. This chain links TRBV29-1 with TRBJ2-7; D gene ambiguous. Trimming left V 7 bases short and J 0 bases short, with 10 bases between. Germline CDR1 is SQVTM and CDR2 is ANQGSEA. The CDR3 has 12 amino acids. As DNA, the CDR3 is TGCAGCGCCAAAGGCAACTCCTACGAGCAGTACTTC. Protein: CSAKGNSYEQYF.

The sample holds many counts of this clonotype. The chain uses TRBV12-3 or TRBV12-4 and TRBJ2-7; TRBD1 agrees at 7 bases. Trimming at V came to 6 bases and at J to 4 bases, leaving 3 bases not matched to a gene. This CDR3 comprises 12 residues. This CDR3 reads CASSRQGYEQYF. The DNA for the CDR3 is TGTGCCAGCAGCCGACAGGGTTACGAGCAGTACTTC.

With respect to this clonotype: At one end, the junction sequence differs from germline, possibly due to a read error. The rearrangement joins TRBV2 to TRBJ2-1; 10 nucleotides align to TRBD2. Germline CDR1 SNHLY, CDR2 FYNNEI. The CDR3 has 15 amino acids. CDR3 in amino acids: CASSPVAGGLNGQFF. As DNA, the CDR3 is TGTGCCAGCAGCCCAGTAGCGGGAGGACTCAATGGGCAGTTCTTC.

This clonotype was recorded at least ten times. The chain joins TRBV29-1 to TRBJ2-3, with TRBD2 matching over 12 bases. The germline CDR1 and CDR2 sequences are SQVTM and ANQGSEA. The CDR3 totals 15 residues. Trimming removed 4 bases from V and 1 base from J; junction bases left unmatched: 3. CDR3 region: CSVGTSGMGTDTQYF. The CDR3 DNA reads TGCAGCGTTGGGACTAGCGGGATGGGCACAGATACGCAGTATTTT.

To note about this clonotype: An end of the junction does not agree with germline; a read error may underlie this. This chain uses TRBV28 with TRBJ2-7; weak D call: TRBD1 (8 bases). The germline CDR1 and CDR2 sequences are MDHEN and SYDVKM. This CDR3 comprises 14 residues. The CDR3 nucleotides read TGTGCCGGCAGTAACACAGGGGGGGCGTACGAGCAGTGCTTC. Translated, it gives CAGSNTGGAYEQCF.

The V and J genes are TRBV28 and TRBJ1-2, with 8 bases matching TRBD1. This CDR3 has 14 amino acids. J lost 6 bases, V lost 6 bases, and 9 bases had no gene match. Germline V gene lookup returns CDR1 MDHEN and CDR2 SYDVKM. The CDR3 spells CASSPGQAFHGYTF. CDR3 in DNA: TGTGCCAGCAGCCCGGGACAGGCTTTCCATGGCTACACCTTC.

In regard to this clonotype: One end of the junction does not line up with germline, which may come from a read error. J is TRBJ2-1 and V is TRBV12-3 or TRBV12-4, with D unclear. The J call may be faulty, since TRBJ2-7 better matches the DNA end. This CDR3 contains 15 residues. CDR3: CANSLRDATYNEQYF. Here the CDR3 DNA reads TGTGCCAACAGTTTAAGGGATGCCACCTACAATGAGCAGTACTTC.

This clonotype was seen once. The junction shows a germline mismatch at one end, possibly a read error. The V call is TRBV10-1, the J call TRBJ2-5; D is uncertain. The CDR3 is made up of 16 amino acids. Germline CDR1 WNHNN, CDR2 SYGVQD (reference sequence). The CDR3 protein is CATSESLDGFQETQNF. The CDR3 coding sequence is TGCGCCACCAGTGAGTCCCTCGACGGATTCCAAGAGACCCAGAACTTC.

On this clonotype itself: A junction end diverges from the germline sequence, so it may reflect a read error. The V and J genes are TRBV6-5 and TRBJ2-2, with D tentatively TRBD2 (5 bases). This CDR3 is 13 amino acids long. Germline V CDR1 and CDR2: MNHEY, SVGAGI. The CDR3: CASSPRYTGELLF. CDR3 in DNA: TGCGCCAGCAGCCCCCGGTACACCGGGGAGCTGCTTTTT.

Comments on this clonotype: The conserved final phenylalanine or tryptophan is absent from the CDR3, which likely points to a read error. J is TRBJ1-1 and V is TRBV10-3; 8 bases fit TRBD1. With V trimmed by 11 bases and J by 5 bases, 10 bases remained unmatched. Germline CDR1 and CDR2: ENHRY and SYGVKD. The CDR3 length is 13 residues. CDR3 in DNA: TGTGCCCTCAAACAGGGGGAGAAGACTGAAGCTTTCTAT. As protein: CALKQGEKTEAFY.

Points on this clonotype: One junction end disagrees with the germline gene, perhaps due to a read error. The chain's CDR3 is CASSLVVQGSTGKLFF. CDR3 sequence (DNA): TGCGCCAGCAGCTTGGTGGTACAGGGGAGCACCGGGAAGCTGTTCTTT. The chain employs TRBV5-1 and TRBJ2-2; TRBD1 aligns across 7 bases. The CDR3 is made up of 16 amino acids. CDR1 is SGHRS, CDR2 YFSETQ, per germline.

The DNA for the CDR3 is TGTGCCAGCAGTTATTCTGGCGGGGAACCCTACGAGCAGTACTTC. Residues: CASSYSGGEPYEQYF. The chain combines TRBV6-5 with TRBJ2-7; TRBD2 might be the D (6 bases). V lost 3 bases, J lost 2 bases, and 14 bases lay in between. The CDR3 is made up of 15 amino acids. Per the germline V gene, CDR1 is MNHEY and CDR2 is SVGAGI.

The V call is TRBV6-4, the J call TRBJ2-1; TRBD2 agrees at 10 bases. The length of the CDR3 is 15 residues. The germline gives CDR1 MRHNA, CDR2 SNTAGT. V trimming: 3 bases; J trimming: 3 bases; junction bases outside the gene matches: 2. CDR3 sequence: CASSEASGSYNEQFF. DNA of the CDR3: TGTGCCAGCAGTGAGGCTAGCGGGAGCTACAATGAGCAGTTCTTC.

A word on this clonotype: This may come from a read error, since a much larger clone is one base off. This chain connects TRBV20-1 to TRBJ2-1; maybe TRBD2 (6 bases). This CDR3 region has 15 residues. Trimming removed 5 bases from V and 7 bases from J, with 21 bases in between. The germline gives CDR1 DFQATT, CDR2 SNEGSKA (reference sequence). The CDR3 loop is CSAVDGPGRNNEQFF. The CDR3 region has the DNA TGCAGTGCTGTGGATGGGCCAGGGAGGAATAATGAGCAGTTCTTC.